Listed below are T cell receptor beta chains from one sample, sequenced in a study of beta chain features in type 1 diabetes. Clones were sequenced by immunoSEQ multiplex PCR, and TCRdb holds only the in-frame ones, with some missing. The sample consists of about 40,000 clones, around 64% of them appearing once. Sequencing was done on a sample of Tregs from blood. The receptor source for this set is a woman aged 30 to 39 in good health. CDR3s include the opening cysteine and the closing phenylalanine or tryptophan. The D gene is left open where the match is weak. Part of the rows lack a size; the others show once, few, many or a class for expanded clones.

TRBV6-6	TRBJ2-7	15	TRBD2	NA	CASSSPTSGRAEQYF	TGTGCCAGCAGTTCCCCGACTAGCGGGAGGGCCGAGCAGTACTTC
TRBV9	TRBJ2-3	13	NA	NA	CASGSASTDTQYF	TGTGCCAGCGGGAGCGCAAGCACAGATACGCAGTATTTT
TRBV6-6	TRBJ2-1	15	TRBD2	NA	CASRTPSGSFHEQFF	TGTGCCAGCAGGACACCTAGCGGGAGTTTCCATGAGCAGTTCTTC
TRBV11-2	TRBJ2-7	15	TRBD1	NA	CASSLIGQGAWEQYF	TGTGCCAGCAGCTTAATCGGACAGGGGGCTTGGGAGCAGTACTTC
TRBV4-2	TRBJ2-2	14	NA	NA	CASSQDLNTGELFF	TGTGCCAGCAGCCAAGATTTAAACACCGGGGAGCTGTTTTTT
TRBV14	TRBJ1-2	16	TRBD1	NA	CASSRGTGRILYGYTF	TGTGCCAGCAGCCGCGGGACAGGACGAATACTCTATGGCTACACCTTC
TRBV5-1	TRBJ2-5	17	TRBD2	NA	CASSLGRTSGGQETQYF	TGCGCCAGCAGCTTGGGCCGGACTAGCGGGGGACAAGAGACCCAGTACTTC
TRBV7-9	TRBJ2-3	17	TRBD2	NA	CASSPRTSGVSTDTQYF	TGTGCCAGCAGCCCGAGAACTAGCGGGGTTAGCACAGATACGCAGTATTTT
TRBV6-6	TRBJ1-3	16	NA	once	CASSYDGGSSGNTIYF	TGTGCCAGCAGTTACGACGGTGGGAGCTCTGGAAACACCATATATTTT
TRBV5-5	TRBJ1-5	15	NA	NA	CASSPTGSSNQPQHF	TGTGCCAGCAGCCCTACAGGGTCTAGCAATCAGCCCCAGCATTTT
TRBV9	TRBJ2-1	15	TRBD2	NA	CASSEGLAGYNEQFF	TGTGCCAGCAGCGAGGGACTAGCGGGCTACAATGAGCAGTTCTTC
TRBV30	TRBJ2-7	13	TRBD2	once	CASGTSVPYEQYF	TGTGCCTCCGGGACTAGCGTCCCCTACGAGCAGTACTTC
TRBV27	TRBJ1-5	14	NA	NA	CASSPGDNNQPQHF	TGTGCCAGCAGTCCTGGGGACAACAATCAGCCCCAGCATTTT
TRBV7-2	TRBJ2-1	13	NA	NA	CASSLTTDNEQFF	TGTGCCAGCAGCTTAACGACAGACAATGAGCAGTTCTTC
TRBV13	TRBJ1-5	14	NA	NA	CASSWGGEGQPQHF	TGTGCCAGCAGCTGGGGGGGGGAAGGTCAGCCCCAGCATTTT
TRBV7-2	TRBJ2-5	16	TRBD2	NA	CASSRTSGSLQETQYF	TGTGCCAGCAGCAGGACTAGCGGGAGCCTCCAAGAGACCCAGTACTTC
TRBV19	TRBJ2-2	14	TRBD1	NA	CASRTGRNTGELFF	TGTGCCAGTCGGACAGGGCGGAACACCGGGGAGCTGTTTTTT
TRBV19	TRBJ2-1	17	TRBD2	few	CASSMLAGTSGRNEQFF	TGTGCCAGTAGTATGCTCGCAGGAACTAGCGGGAGAAATGAGCAGTTCTTC
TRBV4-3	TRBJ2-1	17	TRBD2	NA	CASSQTWSSGSYNEQFF	TGCGCCAGCAGCCAAACATGGAGTAGCGGGTCTTACAATGAGCAGTTCTTC
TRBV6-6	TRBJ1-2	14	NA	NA	CASRKIQGDFGYTF	TGTGCCAGCAGGAAAATACAGGGAGACTTTGGCTACACCTTC